The 17 T cell receptor beta chains presented below share a single source sample, sequenced in a study of cytomegalovirus exposure and HLA in healthy donors. The PCR used 60 Vbeta and 13 Jbeta primers. Libraries were prepared by immunoSEQ multiplex PCR; TCRdb keeps only in-frame clonotypes and omits some of them. This table holds 180,000 or so clones, approximately 80% found once. Source material: PBMCs. These receptors all stem from a boy aged 2 to 10 in good health and CMV-seronegative.

This clone was counted only a few times. The gene calls are TRBV5-1 and TRBJ2-3; no clear D gene. The CDR3 is made up of 12 amino acids. Germline CDR1 SGHRS, CDR2 YFSETQ. Deletions cut 2 bases from V and 4 bases from J, with 5 bases between. CDR3: CASSFSSDTQYF. The CDR3, as DNA: TGCGCCAGCAGCTTTTCGTCAGATACGCAGTATTTT.

The J gene is TRBJ2-7, the V gene TRBV30; D is possibly TRBD2 (7 bases). The germline V gene has CDR1 GTSNPN and CDR2 SVGIG (reference sequence). This CDR3 contains 16 residues. V was pared by 6 bases and J by 6 bases, with 27 bases between. CDR3 protein: CACPVGGAKGSSEQYF. The CDR3 bases are TGTGCCTGCCCGGTGGGGGGGGCCAAAGGTTCGTCCGAGCAGTACTTC.

The V call is TRBV18, the J call TRBJ2-1; no reliable D call. The germline gives CDR1 KGHSH, CDR2 LQKENI. The CDR3 runs to 15 residues. V gave up 0 bases and J gave up 0 bases, with 6 bases separating them. The CDR3 loop reads CASSPPMSSYNEQFF. CDR3 coding DNA: TGTGCCAGCTCACCACCTATGAGCTCCTACAATGAGCAGTTCTTC.

The chain has TRBV7-3 and TRBJ2-3; 12 bases agree with TRBD2. Germline V gene sequence: CDR1 SGHTA, CDR2 FQGTGA. The CDR3 extends over 16 amino acids. V gave up 3 bases and J gave up 6 bases; unmatched junction bases: 7. The CDR3 spells CASSFGTSGFGDTQYF. Written as DNA, the CDR3 is TGTGCCAGCAGCTTCGGGACTAGCGGGTTCGGGGATACGCAGTATTTT.

The V gene is TRBV7-6, the J gene TRBJ2-7, with D possibly matching TRBD2 (7 bases). Trimming took off 5 bases at V and 3 bases at J, with 11 bases between the two ends. Germline values: CDR1 SGHVS, CDR2 FNYEAQ. The CDR3 sequence is 13 residues long. CDR3 sequence: CASSQRGGYEQYF. The CDR3 DNA sequence: TGTGCCAGCAGCCAAAGGGGGGGCTACGAGCAGTACTTC.

The chain joins TRBV4-1 to TRBJ1-1; 9 nucleotides match TRBD1. This CDR3 spans 15 amino acids. Germline V CDR1 and CDR2: MGHRA, YSYEKL. Unmatched junction bases numbered 9, after V lost 3 bases and J lost 7 bases. In nucleotides, the CDR3 is TGCGCCAGCAGCCAGCCGTACAGGGGGCAGGGTGAAGCTTTCTTT. Translated: CASSQPYRGQGEAFF.

This clone was found a few times. The J gene is TRBJ2-4, the V gene TRBV7-2; the D gene is possibly TRBD2 (5 bases). The V and J ends lost 3 bases and 5 bases respectively, with 11 bases between them. The CDR3 spans 14 residues. Germline-derived CDR1 and CDR2 are SGHTA and FQGNSA. CDR3 sequence: CASSFRGIQNIQYF. CDR3 nucleotide sequence: TGTGCCAGCAGCTTTCGGGGAATCCAAAACATTCAGTACTTC.

The chain combines TRBV4-1 with TRBJ2-1; D gene ambiguous. Germline loops: CDR1 MGHRA, CDR2 YSYEKL. The ends were cut back, 1 base at V and 10 bases at J, with 14 bases in the middle. The CDR3 has 14 residues. The CDR3 DNA sequence: TGCGCCAGCAGCCAAGTGCGGCGATTTGCGGAGCAGTTCTTC. It is translated as CASSQVRRFAEQFF.

In its sample, this clone was seen once. This sequence joins TRBV19 and TRBJ2-7; 7 nucleotides line up with TRBD1. The CDR3 runs to 15 residues. Germline CDR1 is LNHDA and CDR2 is SQIVND (reference sequence). Unmatched junction bases numbered 10, after V lost 5 bases and J lost 3 bases. The CDR3 bases are TGTGCCAGTAGTCCCTCCGGGACAGTCTTCTACGAGCAGTACTTC. It is translated as CASSPSGTVFYEQYF.

CDR3 in amino acids: CASSRGGNTGELFF. CDR3 nucleotide sequence: TGTGCCAGCTCACGCGGGGGGAACACCGGGGAGCTGTTTTTT. This chain joins TRBV18 and TRBJ2-2, with TRBD2 identical over 7 bases. CDR3 length equals 14 residues. The V gene's germline CDR1 is KGHSH and CDR2 LQKENI. J lost 1 base, V lost 4 bases, and 0 bases had no gene match.

This chain uses TRBV6-1 with TRBJ2-5; TRBD1 aligns across 7 bases. The germline gives CDR1 MNHNS, CDR2 SASEGT. Germline trimming cut 6 bases from V and 2 bases from J; bases unmatched to any gene: 9. The CDR3 has 15 amino acids. CDR3 loop: CASRFDRVHQETQYF. The CDR3 DNA is TGTGCCAGCAGATTCGACAGGGTTCATCAAGAGACCCAGTACTTC.

J is TRBJ2-3 and V is TRBV4-2; 8 bases fit TRBD2. Per germline, CDR1 LGHNA and CDR2 YNFKEQ. V was clipped by 4 bases and J by 7 bases; unmatched bases: 16. The CDR3 runs 17 residues. The CDR3 DNA is TGTGCCAGCAGCCCCTCGTTGGGCGGGGGGATTTCGCATACGCAGTATTTT. Translated: CASSPSLGGGISHTQYF.

This chain connects TRBV6-5 to TRBJ2-7; the D gene is possibly TRBD1 (6 bases). The CDR3 loop spans 14 amino acids. The V gene lost 7 bases and the J gene lost 0 bases, with 13 bases spanning the gap. CDR1 MNHEY and CDR2 SVGAGI come from the germline V gene. The CDR3 nucleotides read TGTGCCAGCACCGGACAGTCCAGCTCCTACGAGCAGTACTTC. This translates into CASTGQSSSYEQYF.

The V call is TRBV6-5, the J call TRBJ1-1; D perhaps matches TRBD1 (5 bases). The V end was cut by 6 bases, the J end by 0 bases, with 14 bases between. This CDR3 has 15 amino acids. Germline V gives CDR1 MNHEY, CDR2 SVGAGI. The CDR3 DNA reads as TGTGCCAGCAGGGTTTTCGGGACTGTGAACACTGAAGCTTTCTTT. This sequence encodes CASRVFGTVNTEAFF.

The chain combines TRBV5-5 with TRBJ2-7; D is unclear. The CDR3 loop spans 13 amino acids. CDR1 is SGHKS and CDR2 is YYEKEE in the germline V gene (reference sequence). The V end lost 1 base, the J end lost 3 bases, and 8 bases lay between the germline ends. This chain's CDR3 is CASSLWPNYEQYF. The CDR3 nucleotides read TGTGCCAGCAGCTTGTGGCCGAACTACGAGCAGTACTTC. The full variable domain, its missing parts supplied by reference TRBV5-5 and TRBJ2-7, is DAGVTQSPTHLIKTRGQQVTLRCSPISGHKSVSWYQQVLGQGPQFIFQYYEKEERGRGNFPDRFSARQFPNYSSELNVNALLLGDSALYLCASSLWPNYEQYFGPGTRLTVT.

This chain connects TRBV5-6 to TRBJ1-5; TRBD1 matches at 10 bases. The CDR3 totals 15 residues. Germline V gives CDR1 SGHDT, CDR2 YYEEEE. Trimming removed 2 bases from V and 2 bases from J; junction bases left unmatched: 1. For the CDR3, the DNA is TGTGCCAGCAGCTTCGGGACAGGGGGCAATCAGCCCCAGCATTTT. This gives the protein CASSFGTGGNQPQHF.

The chain is built from TRBV9 and TRBJ1-1; D call uncertain. The germline gives CDR1 SGDLS, CDR2 YYNGEE. This CDR3 is built from 14 residues. Trimming took 0 bases from V and 5 from J, leaving 11 bases between them. Here the CDR3 reads CASSVVGSNTEAFF. Written as DNA, the CDR3 is TGTGCCAGCAGCGTAGTCGGGTCGAATACTGAAGCTTTCTTT.